This TCR beta chain was profiled in a study of blood T cell repertoires in COVID-19. Study overall: The study drew acute and convalescent COVID-19 samples from the United States, Italy and Spain.

The assay was immunoSEQ multiplex PCR, and TCRdb's table has in-frame clones only and misses some. In the table there are 65,000 to 70,000 clones, under 95% of which are singletons. Germline loops: CDR1 LNHDA, CDR2 SQIVND (reference sequence). V gave up 4 bases and J gave up 8 bases; unmatched junction bases: 7. The CDR3 totals 15 residues. This TCR came from a man aged 65 to 79 with active COVID-19. The chain links TRBV19 to TRBJ2-3, with 12 bases that match TRBD2. The sample comprised peripheral blood. The CDR3 nucleotides read TGTGCCAGTAGTACCCCTAGCGGGGGGGATGTTACGCAGTATTTT. It codes for CASSTPSGGDVTQYF. Supplemented by reference TRBV19 and TRBJ2-3, the full variable domain reads DGGITQSPKYLFRKEGQNVTLSCEQNLNHDAMYWYRQDPGQGLRLIYYSQIVNDFQKGDIAEGYSVSREKKESFPLTVTSAQKNPTAFYLCASSTPSGGDVTQYFGPGTRLTVL.